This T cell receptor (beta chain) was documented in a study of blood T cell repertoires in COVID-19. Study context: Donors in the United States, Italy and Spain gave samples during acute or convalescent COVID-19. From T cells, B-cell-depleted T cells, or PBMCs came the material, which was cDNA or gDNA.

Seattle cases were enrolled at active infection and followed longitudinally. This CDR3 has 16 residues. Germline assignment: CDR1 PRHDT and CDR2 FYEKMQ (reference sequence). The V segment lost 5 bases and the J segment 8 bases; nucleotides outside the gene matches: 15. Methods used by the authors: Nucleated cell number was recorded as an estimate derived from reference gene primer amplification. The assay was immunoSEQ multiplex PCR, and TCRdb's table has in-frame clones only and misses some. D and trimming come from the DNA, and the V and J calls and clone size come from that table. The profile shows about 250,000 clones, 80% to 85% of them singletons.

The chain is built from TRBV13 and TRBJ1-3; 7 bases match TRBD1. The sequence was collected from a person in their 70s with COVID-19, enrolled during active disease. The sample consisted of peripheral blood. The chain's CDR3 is CASSQKTGTVRDTIYF. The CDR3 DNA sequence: TGTGCCAGCAGCCAAAAAACCGGGACAGTAAGGGACACCATATATTTT.